This T cell receptor (beta chain) derives from a study of cytomegalovirus exposure and HLA in healthy donors. Study-wide results and caveats: CMV serostatus alone was available as immune exposure information.

Concerning this clone itself: The antigen is undetermined.

Nominal health characterized the donors when sampled, though unrecorded immune exposures were likely. The PCR employed 60 Vbeta primers together with 13 Jbeta primers. Per the study methods: A later analysis tallied roughly 77 million unique TCR beta chains, approximately 11 million of them shared. Repertoires were generated with immunoSEQ multiplex PCR, while TCRdb's copy carries only in-frame clones and drops some. The V and J calls and clone size come from that table; D and trimming were worked out from the DNA. The data hold some 140,000 clones, with about three quarters observed a single time. The CDR3 is made up of 15 amino acids. V was trimmed by 0 bases and J by 2 bases, leaving 11 bases between them.

This TCR was recovered from a male donor in good health and CMV-seropositive. What was sequenced was PBMCs. The chain is built from TRBV23-1 and TRBJ2-7; maybe TRBD1 (6 bases). TRBV23-1 is an ORF; its function is uncertain. CDR3 bases: TGCGCCAGCAGTCAATCAAACCGGGACACCTACGAGCAGTACTTC. Translating gives CASSQSNRDTYEQYF.